This note documents a single T cell receptor (beta chain) sequence. The sort gate was single viable CD3+CD4+CD8-CD45RO+ cells for memory CD4+ T cells. CDR1 and CDR2 (germline): SGHVS, FQNEAQ. CDR3 size: 15 residues. V dropped 5 bases and J dropped 2 bases, with 12 bases sitting between them. This specimen comes from a study of memory CD4+ T cells and cytomegalovirus serostatus. Clones were read by immunoSEQ multiplex PCR, and TCRdb kept only the in-frame ones, dropping some. The sample consists of fewer than 35,000 clones, about four fifths of them appearing once. The sequence was obtained from an adult in good health and CMV-seronegative. The specimen sequenced was memory CD4+ T cells from blood. The genes are TRBV7-8 and TRBJ2-2; D unresolved. The CDR3, as DNA: TGTGCCAGCAGCCAAACAGCGACCAACACCGGGGAGCTGTTTTTT. Its protein product is CASSQTATNTGELFF.